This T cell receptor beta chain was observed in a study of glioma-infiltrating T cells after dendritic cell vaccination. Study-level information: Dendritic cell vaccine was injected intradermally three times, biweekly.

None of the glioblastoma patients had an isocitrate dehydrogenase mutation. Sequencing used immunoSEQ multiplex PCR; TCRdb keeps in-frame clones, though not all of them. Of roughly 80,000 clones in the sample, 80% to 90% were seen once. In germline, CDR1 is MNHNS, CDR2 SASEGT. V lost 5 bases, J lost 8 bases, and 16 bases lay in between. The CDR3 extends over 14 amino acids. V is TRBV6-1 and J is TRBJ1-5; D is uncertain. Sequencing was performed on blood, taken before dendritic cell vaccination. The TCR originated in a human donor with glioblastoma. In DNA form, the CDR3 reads TGTGCCAGCAGTCCTTACGGGCCGAGGGAGCCCCAGCATTTT. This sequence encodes CASSPYGPREPQHF.